One sample yielded the 26 T cell receptor beta chains listed below, sequenced in a study of vaccination and CD4 T cells after COVID-19. No antigen has been identified for these receptors. With the Oncomine TCR Beta short-read assay, DNA from cultured CD4+ T cells was sequenced. TCRdb fed the PCR reads into MiXCR, producing one record per CDR3 protein. This sample has just over 15,000 distinct CDR3 sequences; around three fifths occur once, and the top ten carry approximately 12%. Regarding treatment: approximately 11-day PBMC culture with coronavirus spike peptide pools or control peptides (ViraFEST assay). Material for sequencing was CD4+ T cells from blood, cultured in vitro. The receptors come from a human donor who had recovered from COVID-19.

The chain is built from TRBV6-1 and TRBJ1-6; 7 nucleotides align to TRBD1. Trimming took 5 bases from V and 7 from J; bases not matched to a gene: 5. CDR1 MNHNS and CDR2 SASEGT come from the germline V gene. The CDR3 runs 14 residues. CDR3 sequence: CASSRRQGNSPLHF. CDR3 nucleotides: TGTGCCAGCAGTCGGAGACAGGGAAATTCACCCCTCCACTTT.

In this sample, this clonotype turned up once. V is TRBV30 and J is TRBJ1-6; no firm D call. The CDR3 runs 13 residues. CDR1 and CDR2 from the germline V gene are GTSNPN and SVGIG (reference sequence). Trimming shortened V by 2 bases and J by 7 bases, and 9 bases separated the two germline ends. The CDR3 is CAWSPQGNSPLHF. The CDR3 nucleotides are TGTGCCTGGAGTCCGCAAGGAAATTCACCCCTCCACTTT.

The chain is built from TRBV15 and TRBJ2-5; TRBD2 matches at 8 bases. J was trimmed by 2 bases and V by 1 base; bases with no gene match: 3. Germline CDR1 reads LNHNV; CDR2 reads YYDKDF (reference sequence). The length of the CDR3 is 15 residues. CDR3 protein: CATSRVASGQETQYF. In DNA form, the CDR3 reads TGTGCCACCAGCAGAGTGGCTAGCGGGCAAGAGACCCAGTACTTC.

The rearrangement uses TRBV25-1 and TRBJ1-1, with a tentative D call TRBD1 (6 bases). V was pared by 1 base and J by 5 bases, with 11 bases between. CDR1 is MGHDK and CDR2 is SYGVNS in the germline V gene. The CDR3 is 14 amino acids. The CDR3 nucleotides read TGTGCCAGCAGTGAATGGGGGCGCGAAACTGAAGCTTTCTTT. Its translation is CASSEWGRETEAFF. Filled out from reference TRBV25-1 and TRBJ1-1, the complete variable domain reads EADIYQTPRYLVIGTGKKITLECSQTMGHDKMYWYQQDPGMELHLIHYSYGVNSTEKGDLSSESTVSRIRTEHFPLTLESARPSHTSQYLCASSEWGRETEAFFGQGTRLTVV.

As to this clonotype: A read error may explain this, as a much larger clone is one base away. The rearrangement uses TRBV6-5 and TRBJ2-3; 7 bases align to TRBD2. The germline CDR1 and CDR2 sequences are MNHEY and SVGAGI. There are 14 residues in the CDR3. In DNA, the CDR3 is TGTGCCGGCAGGTACGGGGGGTACACAGATACGCAGTATTTT. This sequence encodes CAGRYGGYTDTQYF.

This clonotype turned up a few times. The rearrangement links TRBV19 to TRBJ2-5; the match to TRBD2 covers 7 bases. This CDR3 spans 17 amino acids. Germline CDR1 and CDR2: LNHDA and SQIVND (reference sequence). The trim removed 3 bases at V and 2 bases at J, leaving 12 bases unmatched. The CDR3 DNA follows: TGTGCCAGTAGTATTGGGGTAGCGGGTGCCCCTCAAGAGACCCAGTACTTC. This codes for CASSIGVAGAPQETQYF.

The V call is TRBV7-2, the J call TRBJ1-2, with a tentative D call TRBD1 (6 bases). With 1 base removed from V and 4 bases from J, the gap between germline ends came to 16 bases. The length of the CDR3 is 16 residues. Germline V gene data show CDR1 as SGHTA and CDR2 as FQGNSA. The CDR3 spells CASSLVSPQGGYGYTF. The CDR3 DNA follows: TGTGCCAGCAGCTTAGTGTCCCCACAGGGAGGCTATGGCTACACCTTC.

V usage is TRBV6-2 or TRBV6-3 and J usage is TRBJ2-7; TRBD1 matches 8 bases. Germline assignment: CDR1 MNHEY and CDR2 SVGEGT. The CDR3 loop spans 15 amino acids. V lost 6 bases, J lost 2 bases, and 9 bases stayed unmatched. Written as DNA, the CDR3 is TGTGCCAGCAGACTAGACAGGGGTGCCACCTACGAGCAGTACTTC. Its protein is CASRLDRGATYEQYF.

This clonotype was counted only a few times. The chain employs TRBV7-9 and TRBJ1-1; TRBD1 might be the D (6 bases). This CDR3 region has 15 residues. Trimming stripped 0 bases from V and 2 bases from J, with 10 bases between. Germline values: CDR1 SEHNR, CDR2 FQNEAQ (reference sequence). DNA of the CDR3: TGTGCCAGCAGCTTAGCGATGGGGACAAACACTGAAGCTTTCTTT. Amino acids: CASSLAMGTNTEAFF.

This clonotype was recorded a few times. The chain links TRBV30 to TRBJ1-5; TRBD1 aligns across 8 bases. Trimming took 1 base from V and 6 from J; bases not matched to a gene: 2. CDR3 length: 13 amino acids. CDR1 GTSNPN and CDR2 SVGIG come from the germline V gene (reference sequence). The CDR3 here is CAWSGTGPQPQHF. Here the CDR3 DNA reads TGTGCCTGGAGTGGGACAGGGCCTCAGCCCCAGCATTTT. Looking up the rest from reference TRBV30 and TRBJ1-5 gives the full variable domain: SQTIHQWPATLVQPVGSPLSLECTVEGTSNPNLYWYRQAAGRGLQLLFYSVGIGQISSEVPQNLSASRPQDRQFILSSKKLLLSDSGFYLCAWSGTGPQPQHFGDGTRLSIL.

A note on this clonotype: One junction end disagrees with the germline gene, perhaps due to a read error. This rearrangement joins TRBV20-1 to TRBJ1-3; no reliable D call. Germline assignment: CDR1 DFQATT and CDR2 SNEGSKA (reference sequence). The CDR3 is made up of 14 amino acids. CDR3 loop: CSARDHRNGNTVYF. CDR3 DNA sequence: TGCAGTGCTAGAGATCACAGAAATGGAAACACCGTATATTTT.

The CDR3 loop reads CASSLGLAGLTDTQYF. The CDR3, as DNA: TGTGCCAGCAGCTTGGGGCTAGCGGGGCTCACAGATACGCAGTATTTT. The chain couples TRBV7-9 to TRBJ2-3; TRBD2 matches 9 bases. Looked up from germline, CDR1 is SEHNR and CDR2 is FQNEAQ (reference sequence). The CDR3 covers 16 residues. The ends lost 3 bases at V and 2 bases at J; junction bases unmatched: 6.

The chain carries TRBV27 and TRBJ1-1; D might be TRBD1 (6 bases). Per germline, CDR1 MNHEY and CDR2 SMNVEV (reference sequence). The CDR3 is 13 amino acids. The germline V and J ends were trimmed by 3 bases and 4 bases, with 9 bases remaining between them. CDR3 loop: CASSFTGPTEAFF. In DNA, the CDR3 is TGTGCCAGCAGTTTTACAGGGCCCACTGAAGCTTTCTTT.

This chain uses TRBV15 with TRBJ1-2; D may be TRBD1 (5 bases). Germline V CDR1 and CDR2: LNHNV, YYDKDF (reference sequence). The CDR3 is made up of 12 amino acids. Trimming stripped 3 bases from V and 6 bases from J, with 8 bases between. The CDR3 nucleotides are TGTGCCACCAGCAGGGGGCCGGATGGCTACACCTTC. Residues: CATSRGPDGYTF.

This chain joins TRBV7-9 and TRBJ1-2, with 8 bases fitting TRBD1. CDR1 and CDR2 from the germline V gene are SEHNR and FQNEAQ (reference sequence). The J segment lost 7 bases and the V segment lost 4 bases, leaving 8 bases of the junction unmatched. The length of the CDR3 is 14 residues. CDR3 DNA sequence: TGTGCCAGCAGCTCAACCGACAGGGGTCGTGGCTACACCTTC. It specifies CASSSTDRGRGYTF.

This chain uses TRBV12-5 with TRBJ2-3; 8 nucleotides agree with TRBD2. The V gene's germline CDR1 is LGHNT and CDR2 FRNRAP. The CDR3 length is 17 residues. Losses at the gene ends were 1 base for V and 2 bases for J; bases not matched to a gene: 8. The CDR3 loop is CASGLGVAGPATDTQYF. In nucleotides, the CDR3 is TGTGCTAGTGGTTTGGGGGTAGCGGGACCCGCCACAGATACGCAGTATTTT. Variable domain in full (rest from reference TRBV12-5 and TRBJ2-3): DARVTQTPRHKVTEMGQEVTMRCQPILGHNTVFWYRQTMMQGLELLAYFRNRAPLDDSGMPKDRFSAEMPDATLATLKIQPSEPRDSAVYFCASGLGVAGPATDTQYFGPGTRLTVL.

The chain joins TRBV6-1 to TRBJ1-1; D not resolved. The CDR3 length is 12 residues. CDR1 MNHNS and CDR2 SASEGT come from the germline V gene. With 5 bases removed from V and 10 bases from J, the gap between germline ends came to 14 bases. The CDR3 DNA follows: TGTGCCAGCAGTCACGGACTTCCCGGAGCTTTCTTT. Residues: CASSHGLPGAFF.

The rearrangement uses TRBV5-1 and TRBJ1-2; D is possibly TRBD1 (6 bases). Trimming shortened V by 7 bases and J by 4 bases, and 20 bases separated the two germline ends. The germline CDR1 and CDR2 sequences are SGHRS and YFSETQ. CDR3 length: 15 residues. The CDR3 nucleotides are TGCGCCAGCGGAATTACCCCCGGACAGACCTATGGCTACACCTTC. Amino acids: CASGITPGQTYGYTF.

This clonotype showed up just a few times. This chain joins TRBV2 and TRBJ1-2, with D perhaps TRBD1 (6 bases). The CDR3 extends over 15 amino acids. Between the trimmed V and J ends, which lost 6 bases and 4 bases, there was a span of 18 bases. From germline, CDR1 is SNHLY and CDR2 FYNNEI. CDR3 coding DNA: TGTGCCAGCAGCCGGGACAAGACGATCGTCTATGGCTACACCTTC. Translating gives CASSRDKTIVYGYTF.

The chain has TRBV20-1 and TRBJ2-6, with D perhaps assigned TRBD1 or TRBD2 (7 bases each). The CDR3 sequence is 17 residues long. Trimming took off 2 bases at V and 0 bases at J, with 14 bases between the two ends. Germline V gives CDR1 DFQATT, CDR2 SNEGSKA (reference sequence). CDR3 in DNA: TGCAGTGCTAGACCCGCAGGGGGGGACTCTGGGGCCAACGTCCTGACTTTC. Protein sequence: CSARPAGGDSGANVLTF.

This clonotype was recorded a few times. This chain joins TRBV5-1 and TRBJ1-4; TRBD1 agrees at 7 bases. CDR1 is SGHRS and CDR2 is YFSETQ in the germline V gene. Trimming took 2 bases from V and 4 from J; bases not matched to a gene: 5. The CDR3 consists of 15 residues. CDR3 region: CASSFRDSHNEKLFF. CDR3 nucleotide sequence: TGCGCCAGCAGCTTCCGGGACAGCCATAATGAAAAACTGTTTTTT.

Only a few counts were recorded for this clonotype. The rearrangement links TRBV7-9 to TRBJ1-1, with 10 bases fitting TRBD1. The J segment lost 2 bases and the V segment lost 5 bases, leaving 17 bases of the junction unmatched. This CDR3 has 19 residues. From germline, CDR1 is SEHNR and CDR2 FQNEAQ (reference sequence). DNA for the CDR3: TGTGCCAGCAGCCCGCTAGGGTATAGGGACAGGGGAGGCAACACTGAAGCTTTCTTT. Its protein is CASSPLGYRDRGGNTEAFF.

This rearrangement joins TRBV11-2 to TRBJ1-2; D gene uncertain. This CDR3 is built from 12 residues. CDR1 and CDR2 (germline): SGHAT, FQNNGV. V was shortened by 5 bases and J by 4 bases, with 8 bases between the two germline ends. The CDR3 spells CASSLAGYGYTF. As DNA, the CDR3 is TGTGCCAGCAGCCTTGCAGGCTATGGCTACACCTTC. Filled out from reference TRBV11-2 and TRBJ1-2, the complete variable domain reads EAGVAQSPRYKIIEKRQSVAFWCNPISGHATLYWYQQILGQGPKLLIQFQNNGVVDDSQLPKDRFSAERLKGVDSTLKIQPAKLEDSAVYLCASSLAGYGYTFGSGTRLTVV.

V usage is TRBV27 and J usage is TRBJ1-6; 10 bases fit TRBD1. Trimming removed 5 bases from V and 10 bases from J; junction bases left unmatched: 5. This CDR3 has 14 amino acids. The germline CDR1 and CDR2 sequences are MNHEY and SMNVEV (reference sequence). Here the CDR3 DNA reads TGTGCCAGCAGTGGCGGACAGGGGGGATCACCCCTCCACTTT. Translated: CASSGGQGGSPLHF.

The V call is TRBV6-1, the J call TRBJ1-2; 8 bases agree with TRBD1. The germline CDR1 and CDR2 sequences are MNHNS and SASEGT. Trimming took 5 bases from V and 6 from J; bases not matched to a gene: 11. The CDR3 has 15 amino acids. Here the CDR3 reads CASSPLLGQANGYTF. The DNA for the CDR3 is TGTGCCAGCAGTCCCCTACTGGGACAGGCGAATGGCTACACCTTC.

CDR3 coding DNA: TGTGCCACCAGCAGAGGGGGGGGTCTCAATGAAAAACTGTTTTTT. Translation: CATSRGGGLNEKLFF. The rearrangement joins TRBV15 to TRBJ1-4; D possibly corresponds to TRBD1 (5 bases). This CDR3 has 15 amino acids. V lost 1 base to trimming and J lost 5 bases, with 11 bases between them. Germline V gene lookup returns CDR1 LNHNV and CDR2 YYDKDF (reference sequence).